The subject of this entry is one TCR beta chain. The sample originates from a study of identical twins. TCRdb independently ran MiXCR on the 5' RACE reads; one entry per CDR3 protein. The data show approximately 500,000 distinct CDR3 sequences, roughly 15% seen once. These sequences were also reported in another study, on yellow fever vaccine responses in identical twins.

Sequencing was performed on CD4+ T cells sorted from blood. The sequence derives from a woman aged 18-35 years in good health.

In DNA form, the CDR3 reads TGTGCCACCAGGGACGGGACAGGGGTTAGCACTGAAGCTTTCTTT. It is translated as CATRDGTGVSTEAFF. V gene TRBV24-1 combines with J gene TRBJ1-1, with 10 nucleotides matching TRBD1. The CDR3 spans 15 residues. CDR1 KGHDR and CDR2 SFDVKD come from the germline V gene. The ends lost 7 bases at V and 4 bases at J; junction bases unmatched: 8.